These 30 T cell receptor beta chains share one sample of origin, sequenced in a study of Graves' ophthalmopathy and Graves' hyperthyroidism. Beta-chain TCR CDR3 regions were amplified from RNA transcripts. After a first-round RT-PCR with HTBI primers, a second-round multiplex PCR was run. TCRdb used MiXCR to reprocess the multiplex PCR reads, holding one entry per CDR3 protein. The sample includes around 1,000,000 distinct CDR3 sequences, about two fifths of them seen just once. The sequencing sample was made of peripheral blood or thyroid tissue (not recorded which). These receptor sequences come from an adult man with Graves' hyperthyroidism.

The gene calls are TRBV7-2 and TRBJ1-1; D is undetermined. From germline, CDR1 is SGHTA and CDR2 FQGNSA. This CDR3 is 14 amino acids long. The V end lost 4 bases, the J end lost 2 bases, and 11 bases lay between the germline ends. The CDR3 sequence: CASSYTGINTEAFF. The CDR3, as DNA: TGTGCCAGCAGCTATACCGGGATAAACACTGAAGCTTTCTTT. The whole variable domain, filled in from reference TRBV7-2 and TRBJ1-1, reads GAGVSQSPSNKVTEKGKDVELRCDPISGHTALYWYRQSLGQGLEFLIYFQGNSAPDKSGLPSDRFSAERTGGSVSTLTIQRTQQEDSAVYLCASSYTGINTEAFFGQGTRLTVV.

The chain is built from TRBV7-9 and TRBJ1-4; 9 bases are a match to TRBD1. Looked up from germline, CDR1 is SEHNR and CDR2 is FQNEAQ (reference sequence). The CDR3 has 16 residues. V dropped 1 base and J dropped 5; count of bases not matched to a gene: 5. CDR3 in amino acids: CASSLGRTGVNEKLFF. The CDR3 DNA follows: TGTGCCAGCAGCTTAGGACGGACAGGGGTGAATGAAAAACTGTTTTTT.

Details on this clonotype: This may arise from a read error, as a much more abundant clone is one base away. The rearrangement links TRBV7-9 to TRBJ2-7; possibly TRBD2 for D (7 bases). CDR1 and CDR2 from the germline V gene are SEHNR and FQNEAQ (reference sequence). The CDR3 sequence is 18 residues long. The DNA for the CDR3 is TGTGCCAGCAGCTTACCAACCGCCAGGGGAGGGCCGGTCTACGGGCAGTACTTC. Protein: CASSLPTARGGPVYGQYF.

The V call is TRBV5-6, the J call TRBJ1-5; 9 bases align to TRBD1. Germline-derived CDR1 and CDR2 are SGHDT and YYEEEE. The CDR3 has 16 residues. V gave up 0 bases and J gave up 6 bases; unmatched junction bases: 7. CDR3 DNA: TGTGCCAGCAGCTTGGCGGCACAGGGGGCTAGTCAGCCCCAGCATTTT. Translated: CASSLAAQGASQPQHF.

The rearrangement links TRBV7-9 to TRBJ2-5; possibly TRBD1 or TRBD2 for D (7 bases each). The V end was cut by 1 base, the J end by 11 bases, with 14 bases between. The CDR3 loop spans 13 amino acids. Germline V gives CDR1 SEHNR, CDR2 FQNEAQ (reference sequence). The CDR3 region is CASSLVRGRGQYF. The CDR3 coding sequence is TGTGCCAGCAGCTTAGTGAGGGGGCGGGGGCAGTACTTC.

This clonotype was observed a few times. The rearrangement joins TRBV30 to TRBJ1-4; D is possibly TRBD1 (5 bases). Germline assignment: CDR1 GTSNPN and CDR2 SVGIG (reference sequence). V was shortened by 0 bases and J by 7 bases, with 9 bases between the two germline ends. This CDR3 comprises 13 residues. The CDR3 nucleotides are TGTGCCTGGAGTGTACAGGCAACTGAAAAACTGTTTTTT. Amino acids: CAWSVQATEKLFF.

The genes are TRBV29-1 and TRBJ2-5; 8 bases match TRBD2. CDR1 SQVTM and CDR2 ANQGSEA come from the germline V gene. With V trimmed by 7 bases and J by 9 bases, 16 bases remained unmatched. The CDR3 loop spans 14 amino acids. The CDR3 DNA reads TGCAGCGCTGGGGGGGTAGCGGGGATGGCGGCCCAGTACTTC. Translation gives CSAGGVAGMAAQYF.

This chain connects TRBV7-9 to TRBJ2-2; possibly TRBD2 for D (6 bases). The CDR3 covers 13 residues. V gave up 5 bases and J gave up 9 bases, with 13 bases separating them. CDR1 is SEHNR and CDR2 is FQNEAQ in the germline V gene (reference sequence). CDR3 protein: CASSPGGSRELFF. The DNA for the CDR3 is TGTGCCAGCAGCCCCGGAGGGAGTCGGGAGCTGTTTTTT.

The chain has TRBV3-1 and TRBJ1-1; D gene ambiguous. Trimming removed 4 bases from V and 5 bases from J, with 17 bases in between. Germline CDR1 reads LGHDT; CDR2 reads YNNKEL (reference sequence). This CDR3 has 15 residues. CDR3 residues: CASSRETGGGTEAFF. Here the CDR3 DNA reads TGTGCCAGCAGCCGGGAGACTGGCGGAGGTACTGAAGCTTTCTTT.

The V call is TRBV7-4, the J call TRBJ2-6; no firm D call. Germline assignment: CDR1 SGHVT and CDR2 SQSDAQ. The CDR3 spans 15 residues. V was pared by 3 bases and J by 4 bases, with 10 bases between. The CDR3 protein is CASSFFSTGANVLTF. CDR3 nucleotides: TGTGCCAGCAGCTTTTTTAGTACAGGGGCCAACGTCCTGACTTTC.

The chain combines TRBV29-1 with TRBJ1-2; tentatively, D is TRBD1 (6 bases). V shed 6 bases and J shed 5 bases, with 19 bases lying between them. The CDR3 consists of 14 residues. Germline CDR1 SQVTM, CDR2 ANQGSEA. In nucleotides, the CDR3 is TGCAGCGTCGCCCCCCAGGGGAGAAAGTATGGCTACACCTTC. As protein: CSVAPQGRKYGYTF.

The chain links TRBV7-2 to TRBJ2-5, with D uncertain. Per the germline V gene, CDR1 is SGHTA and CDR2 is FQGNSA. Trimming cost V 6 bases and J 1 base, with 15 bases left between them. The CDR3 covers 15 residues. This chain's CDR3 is CASSSGAEAQETQYF. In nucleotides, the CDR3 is TGTGCCAGCAGTTCGGGCGCGGAAGCCCAAGAGACCCAGTACTTC.

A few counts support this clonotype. The CDR3 reads CSASPSGPSYEQYF. CDR3 coding DNA: TGCAGTGCTTCACCTAGCGGACCGTCCTACGAGCAGTACTTC. The rearrangement uses TRBV20-1 and TRBJ2-7, with 7 positions matching TRBD2. In germline, CDR1 is DFQATT, CDR2 SNEGSKA (reference sequence). The CDR3 contains 14 residues. V lost 5 bases, J lost 1 base, and 8 bases stayed unmatched.

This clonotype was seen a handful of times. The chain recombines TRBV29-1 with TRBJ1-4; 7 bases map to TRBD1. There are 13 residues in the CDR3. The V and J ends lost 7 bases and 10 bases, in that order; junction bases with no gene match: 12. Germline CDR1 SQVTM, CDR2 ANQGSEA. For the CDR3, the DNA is TGCAGCGCCTCCGGGACAGCTGGGGGAAAACTGTTTTTT. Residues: CSASGTAGGKLFF.

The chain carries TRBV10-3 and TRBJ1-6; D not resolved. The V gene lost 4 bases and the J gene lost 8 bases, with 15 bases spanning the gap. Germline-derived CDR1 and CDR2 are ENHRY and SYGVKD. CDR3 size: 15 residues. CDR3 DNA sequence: TGTGCCATCAGTGTGTCCTCGTCTGAAGATTCACCCCTCCACTTT. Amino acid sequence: CAISVSSSEDSPLHF.

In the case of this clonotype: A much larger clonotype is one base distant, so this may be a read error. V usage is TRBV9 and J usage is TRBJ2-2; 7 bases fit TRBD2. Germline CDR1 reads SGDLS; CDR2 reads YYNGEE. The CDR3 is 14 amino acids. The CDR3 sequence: CDSSGPGGIGELFF. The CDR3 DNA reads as TGTGACAGCAGCGGTCCCGGGGGGATCGGGGAGCTGTTTTTT.

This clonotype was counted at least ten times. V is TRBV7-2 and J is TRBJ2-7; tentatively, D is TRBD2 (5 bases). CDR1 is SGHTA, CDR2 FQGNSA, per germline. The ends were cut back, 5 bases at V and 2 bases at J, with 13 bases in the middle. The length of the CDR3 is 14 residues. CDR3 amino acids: CASSPQRNTYEQYF. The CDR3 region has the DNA TGTGCCAGCAGCCCCCAGCGGAACACCTACGAGCAGTACTTC.

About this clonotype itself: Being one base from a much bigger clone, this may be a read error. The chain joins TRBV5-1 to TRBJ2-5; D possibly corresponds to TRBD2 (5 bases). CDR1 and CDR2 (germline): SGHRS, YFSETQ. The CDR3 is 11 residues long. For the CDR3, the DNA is TGCGCCAGCAGGATTGGGGAGACCCAGCACTTC. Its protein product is CASRIGETQHF.

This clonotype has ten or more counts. The CDR3 is CAISELGSGEGNTIYF. The CDR3 DNA sequence: TGTGCCATCAGTGAGCTCGGCTCTGGGGAAGGGAACACCATATATTTT. V is TRBV10-3 and J is TRBJ1-3; D uncertain. V dropped 2 bases and J dropped 7 bases, with 18 bases sitting between them. This CDR3 comprises 16 residues. From germline, CDR1 is ENHRY and CDR2 SYGVKD.

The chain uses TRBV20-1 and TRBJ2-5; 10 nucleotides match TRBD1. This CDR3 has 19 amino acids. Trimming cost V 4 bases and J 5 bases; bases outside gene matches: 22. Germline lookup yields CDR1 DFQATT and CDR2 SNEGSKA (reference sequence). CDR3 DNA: TGCAGTGCTATCGCGAGAGAGTCCCCAGTGGGACAGGGGTGGGAGACCCAGTACTTC. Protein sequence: CSAIARESPVGQGWETQYF.

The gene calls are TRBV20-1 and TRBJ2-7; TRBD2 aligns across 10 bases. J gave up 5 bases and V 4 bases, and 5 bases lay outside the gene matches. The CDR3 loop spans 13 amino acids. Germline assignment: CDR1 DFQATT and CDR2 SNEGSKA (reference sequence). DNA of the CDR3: TGCAGTGCTACGGCTAGCGGGAGAAACGAGCAGTACTTC. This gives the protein CSATASGRNEQYF.

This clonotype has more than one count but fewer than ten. The CDR3 here is CASSLEPGQGFALHF. In DNA form, the CDR3 reads TGTGCCAGCAGTTTAGAGCCGGGACAGGGGTTTGCCCTCCACTTT. This chain links TRBV6-5 with TRBJ1-6; TRBD1 matches at 10 bases. Germline CDR1 reads MNHEY; CDR2 reads SVGAGI. With 4 bases clipped from V and 14 bases from J, the junction kept 11 bases outside the gene matches. The CDR3 is made up of 15 amino acids.

CDR3: CASSLEGLPGETQYF. The DNA of the CDR3 is TGTGCCAGCAGCTTAGAGGGTTTACCGGGGGAGACCCAGTACTTC. The chain joins TRBV7-9 to TRBJ2-5; TRBD2 might be the D (5 bases). V lost 1 base, J lost 5 bases, and 14 bases lay in between. The CDR3 contains 15 residues. Looked up from germline, CDR1 is SEHNR and CDR2 is FQNEAQ (reference sequence).

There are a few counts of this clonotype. The CDR3 sequence: CASREGITNEKLFF. In DNA, the CDR3 is TGTGCCAGCAGAGAAGGGATAACTAATGAAAAACTGTTTTTT. The chain carries TRBV16 and TRBJ1-4; no clear D gene. Trimming left V 6 bases short and J 1 base short, with 9 bases between. The CDR3 covers 14 residues. Germline CDR1 and CDR2: KGHSY and FQNENV.

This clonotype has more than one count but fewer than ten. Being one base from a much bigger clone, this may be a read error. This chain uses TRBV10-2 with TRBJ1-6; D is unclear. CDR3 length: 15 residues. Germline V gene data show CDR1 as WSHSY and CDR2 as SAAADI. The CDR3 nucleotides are TGTGCCAGCAGAACACTGAGCTCCTATAATTCACCCCTCCACTTT. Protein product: CASRTLSSYNSPLHF.

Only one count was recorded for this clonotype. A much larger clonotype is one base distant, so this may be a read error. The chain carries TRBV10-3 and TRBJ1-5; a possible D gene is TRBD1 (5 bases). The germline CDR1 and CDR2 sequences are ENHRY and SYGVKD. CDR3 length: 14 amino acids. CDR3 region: CAVRAGGVNQPQHF. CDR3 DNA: TGTGCCGTCAGGGCCGGGGGGGTGAATCAGCCCCAGCATTTT.

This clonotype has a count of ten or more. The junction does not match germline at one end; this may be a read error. The CDR3 DNA sequence: TGTGCCAGCAGCTTCGGGACAGGCTATGGCTACACCTTC. Translation: CASSFGTGYGYTF. The rearrangement joins TRBV5-1 to TRBJ1-2; 8 positions match TRBD1. In germline, CDR1 is SGHRS, CDR2 YFSETQ. CDR3 size: 13 residues. The full variable domain, rest sourced from reference TRBV5-1 and TRBJ1-2, is KAGVTQTPRYLIKTRGQQVTLSCSPISGHRSVSWYQQTPGQGLQFLFEYFSETQRNKGNFPGRFSGRQFSNSRSEMNVSTLELGDSALYLCASSFGTGYGYTFGSGTRLTVV.

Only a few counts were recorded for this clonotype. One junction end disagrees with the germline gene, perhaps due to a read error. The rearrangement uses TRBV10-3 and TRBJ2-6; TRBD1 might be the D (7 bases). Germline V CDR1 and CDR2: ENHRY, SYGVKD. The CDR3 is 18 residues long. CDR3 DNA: TGTGCCAGCAGTTACTCGCGGGACAGATCGTCTGGGGCCAACGTCCTGACTTTC. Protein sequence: CASSYSRDRSSGANVLTF.

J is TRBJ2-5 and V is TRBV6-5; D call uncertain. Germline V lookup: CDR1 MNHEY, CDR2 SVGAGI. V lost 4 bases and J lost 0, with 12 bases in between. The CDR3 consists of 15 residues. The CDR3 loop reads CASSFNSGYQETQYF. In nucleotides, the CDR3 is TGTGCCAGCAGTTTCAACTCTGGGTACCAAGAGACCCAGTACTTC.

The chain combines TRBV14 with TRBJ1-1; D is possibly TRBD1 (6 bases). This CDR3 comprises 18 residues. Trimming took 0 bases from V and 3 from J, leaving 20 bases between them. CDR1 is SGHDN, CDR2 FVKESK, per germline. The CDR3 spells CASSQEDPGGAGDTEAFF. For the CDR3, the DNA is TGTGCCAGCAGCCAAGAAGACCCGGGGGGCGCGGGGGACACTGAAGCTTTCTTT.